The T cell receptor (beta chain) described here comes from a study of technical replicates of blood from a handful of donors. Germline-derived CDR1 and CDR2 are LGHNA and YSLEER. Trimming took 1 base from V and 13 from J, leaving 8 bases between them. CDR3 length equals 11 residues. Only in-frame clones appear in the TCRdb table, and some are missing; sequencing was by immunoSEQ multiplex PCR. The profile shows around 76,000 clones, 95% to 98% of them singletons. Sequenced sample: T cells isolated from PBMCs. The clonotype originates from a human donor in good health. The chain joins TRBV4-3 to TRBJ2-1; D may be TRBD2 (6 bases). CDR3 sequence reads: CASSQGDFQFF. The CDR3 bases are TGCGCCAGCAGCCAAGGGGACTTTCAGTTCTTC.